This T cell receptor (beta chain) was recovered during a study of cytomegalovirus exposure and HLA in healthy donors. The study, taken as a whole, reports: Later analysis associated a missense DCLRE1C variant with TCR beta V- and J-gene trimming. In a later analysis, at a false discovery rate of 0.05, roughly 17,000 TCR beta sequences matched HLA alleles. Reportedly, fewer N-insertions than the approximately 700-donor mean appeared in an Asian-associated ancestry cluster in a later analysis. Sequencing likely produced, as an artifact, a cluster of highly shared sequence variants.

Of note for this clone: The target antigen is unknown.

The PCR used 60 Vbeta and 13 Jbeta primers. Profiled with immunoSEQ multiplex PCR; TCRdb holds only in-frame clones, not every one. Its table records approximately 70,000 clones. This CDR3 region has 13 residues. Trimming took 3 bases from V and 11 from J, leaving 19 bases between them. CDR1 is SQVTM, CDR2 ANQGSEA, per germline. The sample was PBMCs. The chain is built from TRBV29-1 and TRBJ1-1, with D tentatively TRBD1 (5 bases). The clonotype originates from a woman aged 30 to 39 in good health and CMV-seronegative. For the CDR3, the DNA is TGCAGCGTTGACCCCACAGGAGTGAAGGACGCTTTCTTT. Residues: CSVDPTGVKDAFF.